The present TCR beta chain was sequenced within a study of response to subunit inactivated influenza vaccine. Regarding the study as a whole: Authors suggested seasonal influenza vaccinations each recruit few new T cells.

TCRdb itself ran the RT-PCR reads through MiXCR, one entry per CDR3 protein. The sample lists 600,000 to 700,000 distinct CDR3 sequences, less than 15% seen once, with 7.5% to 8% in the top ten. Regarding this clonotype: Its specificity is not known.

Trimming removed 2 bases at V and 11 bases at J, with 8 bases between. This CDR3 has 11 amino acids. Germline V CDR1 and CDR2: SGHTA, FQGNSA. The gene calls are TRBV7-2 and TRBJ2-3; D not resolved. The receptor's source is a man aged 45-65 years who received an inactivated influenza vaccine. The sample was PBMCs from blood, taken 14 to 15 days before vaccination. The CDR3 DNA reads TGTGCCAGCAGCTTAAGGGATGTGCAGTATTTT. Encoded protein: CASSLRDVQYF.